One and the same sample provided the 20 T cell receptor beta chains below, sequenced in a study of blood T cell repertoires in COVID-19 (TCRdb year 2020). Library construction relied on the immunoSEQ multiplex PCR assay. TCRdb re-hosts the immuneACCESS table, in-frame sequences only. Its copies lack some clones; in the studies checked, an unresolved V gene accounts for under half of them, and the cause for the rest is not known. This sample is represented by fewer than 150,000 clones; approximately 89% of them were singletons. The leading ten clones occupy roughly 28% of the sample. The sequencing input was peripheral blood. The receptors stem from a human donor in a cohort sampled during active COVID-19.

The V and J genes are TRBV5-1 and TRBJ1-5; D gene ambiguous. The germline V and J ends were trimmed by 0 bases and 5 bases, with 12 bases remaining between them. CDR1 is SGHRS, CDR2 YFSETQ, per germline. This CDR3 comprises 15 residues. CDR3 sequence reads: CASSLAGLGYQPQHF. The DNA for the CDR3 is TGCGCCAGCAGCTTGGCAGGCCTGGGCTATCAGCCCCAGCATTTT.

The gene calls are TRBV19 and TRBJ2-7; D perhaps matches TRBD1 (5 bases). CDR3 size: 14 residues. Germline CDR1 reads LNHDA; CDR2 reads SQIVND (reference sequence). V shed 11 bases and J shed 2 bases, with 19 bases lying between them. The CDR3: CAGGPDSFPYEQYF. CDR3 coding DNA: TGTGCCGGCGGACCCGACAGCTTTCCCTACGAGCAGTACTTC.

The chain has TRBV3-1 (or the pseudogene TRBV3-2) and TRBJ1-3, with unresolved D. Germline V lookup: CDR1 LGHDT, CDR2 YNNKEL (reference sequence). Trimming stripped 4 bases from V and 0 bases from J, with 10 bases between. The CDR3 runs 15 residues. The CDR3 here is CASSPLGSSGNTIYF. Here the CDR3 DNA reads TGTGCCAGCAGCCCGCTCGGGTCCTCTGGAAACACCATATATTTT.

CDR3 sequence: CASSQEFARGQGFEKLFF. CDR3 sequence (DNA): TGTGCCAGCAGCCAAGAGTTCGCGAGGGGACAGGGATTCGAAAAACTGTTTTTT. This chain connects TRBV3-1 (or the pseudogene TRBV3-2) to TRBJ1-4, with TRBD1 matching 9 bases. V was pared by 0 bases and J by 8 bases, with 13 bases of the junction left unmatched. Germline V lookup: CDR1 LGHDT, CDR2 YNNKEL (reference sequence). The CDR3 is 18 amino acids.

In this sample, this clone turned up once. This chain uses TRBV6-1 with TRBJ2-2; D is unclear. Germline V gene sequence: CDR1 MNHNS, CDR2 SASEGT. Trimming stripped 3 bases from V and 6 bases from J, with 11 bases between. The length of the CDR3 is 14 residues. The CDR3 bases are TGTGCCAGCAGTGAGGCAGGCCGAGCCGGGGAGCTGTTTTTT. Its translation: CASSEAGRAGELFF.

The genes are TRBV29-1 and TRBJ2-5; 7 bases are a match to TRBD1. J was trimmed by 5 bases and V by 0 bases; bases with no gene match: 12. Per germline, CDR1 SQVTM and CDR2 ANQGSEA. The CDR3 spans 16 residues. The CDR3 sequence: CSVEDFAYRGKETQYF. CDR3 bases: TGCAGCGTTGAAGATTTCGCCTACAGGGGAAAGGAGACCCAGTACTTC.

The chain recombines TRBV3-1 (or the pseudogene TRBV3-2) with TRBJ1-1; 7 bases line up with TRBD1. The CDR3 totals 15 residues. The junction had 5 bases not matched to a gene; V was cut back by 2 bases and J by 2 bases. CDR1 LGHDT and CDR2 YNNKEL come from the germline V gene (reference sequence). The CDR3 protein is CASSQLRDRNTEAFF. CDR3 coding DNA: TGTGCCAGCAGCCAACTCCGGGACAGAAACACTGAAGCTTTCTTT.

This clone has a single count. V is TRBV5-6 and J is TRBJ1-4; TRBD1 is a possible D gene (6 bases). From germline, CDR1 is SGHDT and CDR2 YYEEEE. The length of the CDR3 is 14 residues. The ends were cut back, 2 bases at V and 5 bases at J, with 10 bases in the middle. In DNA form, the CDR3 reads TGTGCCAGCAGCTTAGGGGGTTCGAATGAAAAACTGTTTTTT. It translates to CASSLGGSNEKLFF.

The chain combines TRBV4-1 with TRBJ1-3; D uncertain. Trimming cost V 0 bases and J 2 bases, with 8 bases left between them. The CDR3 has 15 amino acids. CDR1 and CDR2 from the germline V gene are MGHRA and YSYEKL. The CDR3 protein is CASSQDPQTGNTIYF. CDR3 nucleotide sequence: TGCGCCAGCAGCCAAGATCCACAGACTGGAAACACCATATATTTT.

The V and J genes are TRBV29-1 and TRBJ1-2; the D gene is possibly TRBD1 (5 bases). Germline CDR1 and CDR2: SQVTM and ANQGSEA. V dropped 3 bases and J dropped 0 bases, with 8 bases sitting between them. This CDR3 is 13 amino acids long. The CDR3 DNA reads as TGCAGCGTTGACGGGGGGGCTAACTATGGCTACACCTTC. Amino acid sequence: CSVDGGANYGYTF. The entire variable domain, with the rest obtained from reference TRBV29-1 and TRBJ1-2, is as follows: SAVISQKPSRDICQRGTSLTIQCQVDSQVTMMFWYRQQPGQSLTLIATANQGSEATYESGFVIDKFPISRPNLTFSTLTVSNMSPEDSSIYLCSVDGGANYGYTFGSGTRLTVV.

This clone was observed a handful of times. This chain joins TRBV7-9 and TRBJ2-2; TRBD1 is a possible D gene (6 bases). CDR1 SEHNR and CDR2 FQNEAQ come from the germline V gene (reference sequence). Trimming removed 2 bases at V and 7 bases at J, with 14 bases between. The CDR3 loop spans 15 amino acids. CDR3 loop: CASSLKTGYGGELFF. The CDR3 DNA sequence: TGTGCCAGCAGCTTAAAGACAGGTTACGGCGGGGAGCTGTTTTTT.

The V call is TRBV2, the J call TRBJ2-2, with D uncertain. Germline values: CDR1 SNHLY, CDR2 FYNNEI. Trimming removed 8 bases at V and 1 base at J, with 11 bases between. This CDR3 has 14 residues. The CDR3 protein is CASRHRWNTGELFF. CDR3 in DNA: TGTGCCAGCCGACACCGGTGGAACACCGGGGAGCTGTTTTTT.

This chain connects TRBV27 to TRBJ2-1, with 8 nucleotides matching TRBD2. The J segment lost 7 bases and the V segment lost 0 bases, leaving 8 bases of the junction unmatched. There are 16 residues in the CDR3. The germline CDR1 and CDR2 sequences are MNHEY and SMNVEV (reference sequence). The CDR3 loop is CASSLSVRGAGNEQFF. Written as DNA, the CDR3 is TGTGCCAGCAGTTTATCGGTGCGGGGGGCTGGGAATGAGCAGTTCTTC.

This clone was counted a single time. The gene calls are TRBV7-2 and TRBJ2-3, with D uncertain. The CDR3 has 12 residues. V lost 5 bases, J lost 6 bases, and 9 bases lay in between. Germline V lookup: CDR1 SGHTA, CDR2 FQGNSA. CDR3 sequence reads: CASSPPPDTQYF. CDR3 coding DNA: TGTGCCAGCAGCCCCCCTCCGGATACGCAGTATTTT.

The V and J genes are TRBV6-6 and TRBJ1-4; TRBD1 matches 12 bases. With V trimmed by 5 bases and J by 0 bases, 7 bases remained unmatched. The CDR3 runs 18 residues. CDR1 is MNHNY, CDR2 SVGAGI, per germline (reference sequence). Written as DNA, the CDR3 is TGTGCCAGCAGTCCGGGACAGGGGGCCCTTGCAACTAATGAAAAACTGTTTTTT. Encoded protein: CASSPGQGALATNEKLFF.

The CDR3 DNA is TGTGCCTGGAGTGTTGGCAGGACTTTTTCACCCCTCCACTTT. This translates into CAWSVGRTFSPLHF. The chain recombines TRBV30 with TRBJ1-6; D not certain. There are 14 residues in the CDR3. Trimming removed 0 bases from V and 9 bases from J, with 12 bases in between. The germline V gene has CDR1 GTSNPN and CDR2 SVGIG (reference sequence).

The V gene is TRBV20-1, the J gene TRBJ2-3, with 13 bases identical to TRBD2. V lost 3 bases, J lost 10 bases, and 7 bases stayed unmatched. Germline CDR1 is DFQATT and CDR2 is SNEGSKA (reference sequence). This CDR3 comprises 14 residues. CDR3 DNA sequence: TGCAGTGCTAGTTTACTAGCGGGGGGGTATGCGCAGTATTTT. The encoded protein is CSASLLAGGYAQYF.

The chain joins TRBV15 to TRBJ1-5; D possibly corresponds to TRBD1 (6 bases). The CDR3 extends over 16 amino acids. The V gene's germline CDR1 is LNHNV and CDR2 YYDKDF (reference sequence). V was clipped by 5 bases and J by 3 bases, with 17 bases between them. The CDR3 sequence is CATSDPYRVANQPQHF. CDR3 DNA: TGTGCCACCAGCGACCCATACAGGGTTGCCAATCAGCCCCAGCATTTT.

This clone showed up just once. The CDR3 nucleotides read TGTGCCAGCAGCTTACTGAGGGGGATGAACACTGAAGCTTTCTTT. Residues: CASSLLRGMNTEAFF. J is TRBJ1-1 and V is TRBV7-9; the D gene is possibly TRBD1 (6 bases). This CDR3 is 15 amino acids long. V gave up 2 bases and J gave up 0 bases, with 10 bases separating them. Germline loops: CDR1 SEHNR, CDR2 FQNEAQ (reference sequence).

This clone showed up just once. The CDR3 here is CASSPQGLAGGRSTDTQYF. The CDR3 DNA reads TGTGCCAGCAGTCCACAGGGACTAGCGGGGGGGCGGAGCACAGATACGCAGTATTTT. The chain uses TRBV28 and TRBJ2-3, with 16 nucleotides matching TRBD2. The CDR3 extends over 19 amino acids. Germline CDR1 reads MDHEN; CDR2 reads SYDVKM. Trimming took 5 bases from V and 0 from J; bases not matched to a gene: 8.